This paragraph covers one T cell receptor beta chain sequence. What it recognizes is unknown. This sample was included in a study of OX40 agonist ivuxolimab in advanced cancers. Whole-study findings and limits: Fewer expanded clones were found on average in CD4+ than in CD8+ T cells. Which antigen the expanded peripheral T cells recognized is unknown. Some patients who did not respond also had low normalized T-cell clonal expansion.

Trimming cost V 8 bases and J 5 bases, with 21 bases left between them. CDR1 is GTSNPN, CDR2 SVGIG, per germline (reference sequence). The CDR3 is 14 amino acids. Produced via immunoSEQ multiplex PCR; TCRdb's table is partial and in-frame only. Of roughly 62,000 clones in the sample, around 85% are singletons; the top ten hold under 5%. The receptor was isolated from an adult with an advanced solid tumor such as melanoma, head and neck, liver or kidney cancer. The chain recombines TRBV30 with TRBJ1-1, with D possibly TRBD1 on 5 matching bases. The source material was CD4+ or CD8+ T cells sorted from blood, sampled in a trial of the OX40 agonist ivuxolimab. The CDR3 spells CAQRFSGSATEAFF. Written as DNA, the CDR3 is TGTGCCCAGCGGTTTTCAGGGTCTGCTACTGAAGCTTTCTTT.